Following are 19 T cell receptor beta chains from one sample sequenced in a study of memory CD4+ T cells and cytomegalovirus serostatus. Data came from immunoSEQ multiplex PCR; TCRdb stores just in-frame clones and leaves some out. The table records more than 55,000 clones, roughly four fifths of them present only once. The sort gate was single viable CD3+CD4+CD8-CD45RO+ cells for memory CD4+ T cells. Sequencing input: memory CD4+ T cells from blood. The receptors were gathered from an adult in good health and CMV-seronegative.

V and J are TRBV4-1 and TRBJ1-6, with D possibly matching TRBD1 (6 bases). Germline CDR1 is MGHRA and CDR2 is YSYEKL. The CDR3 has 18 amino acids. V was clipped by 5 bases and J by 0 bases, with 17 bases between them. The CDR3 region is CASSGRGGPSSYNSPLHF. The DNA of the CDR3 is TGCGCCAGCAGCGGCCGCGGGGGGCCCAGCTCCTATAATTCACCCCTCCACTTT.

The chain uses TRBV19 and TRBJ1-3, with TRBD1 identical over 7 bases. The CDR3 runs to 15 residues. V trimming: 7 bases; J trimming: 0 bases; junction bases outside the gene matches: 6. Germline CDR1 reads LNHDA; CDR2 reads SQIVND (reference sequence). This CDR3 is CASTPRDSSGNTIYF. The CDR3 DNA reads as TGTGCCAGTACTCCCCGGGACAGCTCTGGAAACACCATATATTTT.

This chain joins TRBV18 and TRBJ1-2; 10 bases map to TRBD1. V shed 3 bases and J 2 bases; nucleotides not matched to a gene: 3. The CDR3 sequence is 15 residues long. Per the germline V gene, CDR1 is KGHSH and CDR2 is LQKENI. The CDR3 region has the DNA TGTGCCAGCTCACCGCCGGGACAGGGGAACTATGGCTACACCTTC. Translation gives CASSPPGQGNYGYTF.

This chain joins TRBV6-5 and TRBJ2-6; D uncertain. The germline gives CDR1 MNHEY, CDR2 SVGAGI. The CDR3 runs 14 residues. Trimming took off 4 bases at V and 8 bases at J, with 12 bases between the two ends. The chain's CDR3 is CASSLSPRSNVLTF. The CDR3 DNA reads as TGTGCCAGCAGTTTGTCACCCAGGTCCAACGTCCTGACTTTC.

The gene calls are TRBV5-5 and TRBJ1-1; tentatively, D is TRBD1 (5 bases). Germline V lookup: CDR1 SGHKS, CDR2 YYEKEE (reference sequence). Trimming took 0 bases from V and 1 from J, leaving 10 bases between them. The CDR3 extends over 15 amino acids. This CDR3 is CASSLVGGRNTEAFF. The CDR3 DNA follows: TGTGCCAGCAGCTTGGTTGGGGGGAGGAACACTGAAGCTTTCTTT. The full variable domain, rest sourced from reference TRBV5-5 and TRBJ1-1, is DAGVTQSPTHLIKTRGQQVTLRCSPISGHKSVSWYQQVLGQGPQFIFQYYEKEERGRGNFPDRFSARQFPNYSSELNVNALLLGDSALYLCASSLVGGRNTEAFFGQGTRLTVV.

The count of this clone is one. The chain combines TRBV5-1 with TRBJ1-4; possible D gene TRBD1, 5 bases. The CDR3 length is 17 residues. Per germline, CDR1 SGHRS and CDR2 YFSETQ. Trimming cost V 4 bases and J 0 bases, with 16 bases left between them. Here the CDR3 reads CASSRGSGIATNEKLFF. CDR3 coding DNA: TGCGCCAGCAGCCGGGGGTCGGGTATTGCAACTAATGAAAAACTGTTTTTT.

This clone has a single count. The chain has TRBV28 and TRBJ2-5; TRBD1 or TRBD2 may be the D gene (5 bases each). Germline loops: CDR1 MDHEN, CDR2 SYDVKM. This CDR3 spans 11 amino acids. The CDR3 nucleotides are TGTGCGGGTGGGGGAGAAGAGACCCAGTACTTC. It is translated as CAGGGEETQYF.

The chain links TRBV28 to TRBJ1-2; D not certain. CDR1 is MDHEN and CDR2 is SYDVKM in the germline V gene. The CDR3 spans 13 residues. Trimming took off 5 bases at V and 3 bases at J, with 10 bases between the two ends. The CDR3 reads CASSHGPDYGYTF. CDR3 coding DNA: TGTGCCAGCAGTCACGGGCCGGACTATGGCTACACCTTC.

The chain links TRBV12-5 to TRBJ2-3, with 15 bases that match TRBD2. With V trimmed by 5 bases and J by 5 bases, 2 bases remained unmatched. The length of the CDR3 is 15 residues. Germline loops: CDR1 LGHNT, CDR2 FRNRAP. The CDR3 DNA reads TGTGCTAGTGGTCCGGGACTAGCGGGAGGAGATACGCAGTATTTT. This encodes CASGPGLAGGDTQYF. Variable domain in full (rest from reference TRBV12-5 and TRBJ2-3): DARVTQTPRHKVTEMGQEVTMRCQPILGHNTVFWYRQTMMQGLELLAYFRNRAPLDDSGMPKDRFSAEMPDATLATLKIQPSEPRDSAVYFCASGPGLAGGDTQYFGPGTRLTVL.

V is TRBV11-2 and J is TRBJ2-7; 8 bases align to TRBD1. Losses at the gene ends were 5 bases for V and 3 bases for J; bases not matched to a gene: 6. CDR1 and CDR2 (germline): SGHAT, FQNNGV. The CDR3 runs to 14 residues. The CDR3 loop reads CASSPGQGDYEQYF. CDR3 nucleotide sequence: TGTGCCAGCAGCCCCGGACAGGGCGACTACGAGCAGTACTTC.

V usage is TRBV6-1 and J usage is TRBJ2-2, with TRBD1 as a possible D gene (5 bases). V lost 6 bases to trimming and J lost 1 base, with 9 bases between them. The CDR3 spans 14 residues. Per germline, CDR1 MNHNS and CDR2 SASEGT. The CDR3 DNA sequence: TGTGCCAGCAGAGGGGTCCAGAACACCGGGGAGCTGTTTTTT. This translates into CASRGVQNTGELFF.

The gene calls are TRBV10-3 and TRBJ1-5; D might be TRBD1 (6 bases). Germline V CDR1 and CDR2: ENHRY, SYGVKD. CDR3 size: 13 residues. Trimming removed 6 bases at V and 1 base at J, with 7 bases between. In nucleotides, the CDR3 is TGTGCCATCAGGGACAGAAGCAATCAGCCCCAGCATTTT. It yields the protein CAIRDRSNQPQHF.

This chain links TRBV19 with TRBJ2-5; D not resolved. V gave up 3 bases and J gave up 5 bases, with 16 bases separating them. The germline V gene has CDR1 LNHDA and CDR2 SQIVND (reference sequence). CDR3 size: 15 residues. CDR3 residues: CASSIRDTVGETQYF. CDR3 in DNA: TGTGCCAGTAGTATTCGTGACACAGTGGGGGAGACCCAGTACTTC. The whole variable domain, remainder taken from reference TRBV19 and TRBJ2-5, is DGGITQSPKYLFRKEGQNVTLSCEQNLNHDAMYWYRQDPGQGLRLIYYSQIVNDFQKGDIAEGYSVSREKKESFPLTVTSAQKNPTAFYLCASSIRDTVGETQYFGPGTRLLVL.

V usage is TRBV6-5 and J usage is TRBJ2-7; maybe TRBD2 (6 bases). Trimming left V 6 bases short and J 6 bases short, with 12 bases between. In germline, CDR1 is MNHEY, CDR2 SVGAGI. The CDR3 totals 12 residues. This chain's CDR3 is CASRRRAGEQYF. CDR3 in DNA: TGTGCCAGCAGGCGGAGGGCGGGCGAGCAGTACTTC.

This sequence joins TRBV6-6 and TRBJ2-7, with D tentatively TRBD2 (7 bases). V lost 7 bases to trimming and J lost 3 bases, with 10 bases between them. CDR3 length: 12 residues. Germline-derived CDR1 and CDR2 are MNHNY and SVGAGI (reference sequence). This chain's CDR3 is CASTRGGYEQYF. The CDR3 coding sequence is TGTGCCAGCACGAGGGGGGGCTACGAGCAGTACTTC.

The chain uses TRBV5-1 and TRBJ2-7, with 10 bases that match TRBD1. J gave up 3 bases and V 5 bases, and 11 bases lay outside the gene matches. CDR1 is SGHRS, CDR2 YFSETQ, per germline. The CDR3 runs 16 residues. The CDR3 sequence is CASSSPPGQGFYEQYF. CDR3 bases: TGCGCCAGCAGTTCCCCCCCGGGACAGGGGTTCTACGAGCAGTACTTC.

This chain uses TRBV28 with TRBJ1-2; unclear D gene. Germline assignment: CDR1 MDHEN and CDR2 SYDVKM. Deletions cut 9 bases from V and 2 bases from J, with 10 bases between. This CDR3 is built from 12 residues. CDR3 nucleotide sequence: TGTGCCAGTTGTGGAGAGAACTATGGCTACACCTTC. It is translated as CASCGENYGYTF.

The CDR3 DNA sequence: TGCGCCAGCAGGGGAGGAGGGGGCGCCCCCGGGTCACCCCTCCACTTT. Residues: CASRGGGGAPGSPLHF. The rearrangement links TRBV4-1 to TRBJ1-6, with 7 bases fitting TRBD1. After removal of 6 bases from V and 10 bases from J, the junction contained 15 bases not matched to a gene. CDR1 and CDR2 (germline): MGHRA, YSYEKL. The CDR3 covers 16 residues.

The rearrangement joins TRBV5-1 to TRBJ2-7; maybe TRBD2 (6 bases). This CDR3 is built from 15 residues. Trimming cost V 4 bases and J 5 bases, with 19 bases left between them. Germline values: CDR1 SGHRS, CDR2 YFSETQ. This CDR3 is CASSSQAGFLNEQYF. The CDR3 DNA reads as TGCGCCAGCAGCAGCCAGGCGGGGTTCCTCAACGAGCAGTACTTC. The whole variable domain, filled in from reference TRBV5-1 and TRBJ2-7, reads KAGVTQTPRYLIKTRGQQVTLSCSPISGHRSVSWYQQTPGQGLQFLFEYFSETQRNKGNFPGRFSGRQFSNSRSEMNVSTLELGDSALYLCASSSQAGFLNEQYFGPGTRLTVT.